This is a list of T cell receptor beta chains from one sample in a study of graft-versus-host responses after intestinal transplantation. Clones were sequenced by immunoSEQ multiplex PCR, and TCRdb holds only the in-frame ones, with some missing. Of some 130,000 clones listed, 90% to 95% are singletons. Their cognate antigens are unknown. The source material was unstimulated CD4+ T cells sorted from spleen or lymph node cells, sampled before intestinal transplant. These receptors all stem from a human donor who received an intestinal transplant. Both conserved end residues are part of each CDR3. Each record gives: CDR3 DNA, CDR3 protein, J gene, V gene, clone size, D gene. D genes are given only for firm matches. Some rows have no size entry. The others give once, few or many, or a class for an expanded clone.

CDR3 DNA: TGTGCCAGCAGCTCGACAGGGGGGTCCTACGAGCAGTACTTC
CDR3 protein: CASSSTGGSYEQYF
J gene: TRBJ2-7
V gene: TRBV5-5
clone size: -
D gene: TRBD1

CDR3 DNA: TGCGCCAGCAGGAGGACTTCCGACACCGGGGAGCTGTTTTTT
CDR3 protein: CASRRTSDTGELFF
J gene: TRBJ2-2
V gene: TRBV5-1
clone size: -
D gene: -

CDR3 DNA: TGTGCCAGCACCCCCACAGATACGCAGTATTTT
CDR3 protein: CASTPTDTQYF
J gene: TRBJ2-3
V gene: TRBV2
clone size: -
D gene: -

CDR3 DNA: TGTGCCTGGATACCGGGAATAAAGTCCTACGAGCAGTACTTC
CDR3 protein: CAWIPGIKSYEQYF
J gene: TRBJ2-7
V gene: TRBV30
clone size: -
D gene: -

CDR3 DNA: TGTGCCAGCAGCCAAGCTGGTACGAACACTGAAGCTTTCTTT
CDR3 protein: CASSQAGTNTEAFF
J gene: TRBJ1-1
V gene: TRBV4-2
clone size: -
D gene: -

CDR3 DNA: TGTGCCAGTAGTATAGGTTCCAAAAACATTCAGTACTTC
CDR3 protein: CASSIGSKNIQYF
J gene: TRBJ2-4
V gene: TRBV19
clone size: once
D gene: -

CDR3 DNA: TGCGCCAGCAGCCATCCCTCAGGGGGCTCATACGAGCAGTACTTC
CDR3 protein: CASSHPSGGSYEQYF
J gene: TRBJ2-7
V gene: TRBV4-1
clone size: -
D gene: TRBD1

CDR3 DNA: TGCGCCAGCAGTTTTGGACAGGGTAACACAGATACGCAGTATTTT
CDR3 protein: CASSFGQGNTDTQYF
J gene: TRBJ2-3
V gene: TRBV5-1
clone size: -
D gene: TRBD1

CDR3 DNA: TGTGCCTGGAGTCTCAGGATCTCGGGGGAGCAGTACTTC
CDR3 protein: CAWSLRISGEQYF
J gene: TRBJ2-7
V gene: TRBV30
clone size: -
D gene: -

CDR3 DNA: TGTGCCAGCTCACCGCTTCCCCCAGGGAACACCGGGGAGCTGTTTTTT
CDR3 protein: CASSPLPPGNTGELFF
J gene: TRBJ2-2
V gene: TRBV18
clone size: -
D gene: -

CDR3 DNA: TGTGCCAGCAGCCACGACAGTCTCGATGGCTACACCTTC
CDR3 protein: CASSHDSLDGYTF
J gene: TRBJ1-2
V gene: TRBV5-5
clone size: -
D gene: -

CDR3 DNA: TGTGCCAGTAGTATTGCTAGCGGGGGGACGATCACCGGGGAGCTGTTTTTT
CDR3 protein: CASSIASGGTITGELFF
J gene: TRBJ2-2
V gene: TRBV19
clone size: -
D gene: TRBD2

CDR3 DNA: TGCGCCAGCAGTGCCGGACAGGGCTTTGTAAACACTGAAGCTTTCTTT
CDR3 protein: CASSAGQGFVNTEAFF
J gene: TRBJ1-1
V gene: TRBV10-1
clone size: -
D gene: TRBD1

CDR3 DNA: TGTGCCAGTAGTATCACCCGGGGCTACGAGCAGTACTTC
CDR3 protein: CASSITRGYEQYF
J gene: TRBJ2-7
V gene: TRBV19
clone size: -
D gene: -

CDR3 DNA: TGTGCCAGCAGCCGCCGTTTGCGGGACAGCTCTGGAAACACCATATATTTT
CDR3 protein: CASSRRLRDSSGNTIYF
J gene: TRBJ1-3
V gene: TRBV4-2
clone size: -
D gene: TRBD1

CDR3 DNA: TGTGCCATCAGTGAAAGCTCCTACGAGCAGTACTTC
CDR3 protein: CAISESSYEQYF
J gene: TRBJ2-7
V gene: TRBV10-3
clone size: -
D gene: -

CDR3 DNA: TGCGCCAGCAGCCAAGATTGGCGGGGGCCCACAGATACGCAGTATTTT
CDR3 protein: CASSQDWRGPTDTQYF
J gene: TRBJ2-3
V gene: TRBV4-1
clone size: once
D gene: -

CDR3 DNA: TGTGCCAGCAGCTCCACGAGGGGAGGCACTTCTGAGAACACTGAAGCTTTCTTT
CDR3 protein: CASSSTRGGTSENTEAFF
J gene: TRBJ1-1
V gene: TRBV7-8
clone size: -
D gene: -

CDR3 DNA: TGTGCCAGCAGCTTGATGACATCCCCCTTTGCTAACTATGGCTACACCTTC
CDR3 protein: CASSLMTSPFANYGYTF
J gene: TRBJ1-2
V gene: TRBV5-6
clone size: -
D gene: -

CDR3 DNA: TGTGCCAGCAGCGCTGGACTAGCGACCCTCACAGATACGCAGTATTTT
CDR3 protein: CASSAGLATLTDTQYF
J gene: TRBJ2-3
V gene: TRBV5-6
clone size: -
D gene: TRBD2

CDR3 DNA: TGCGCCAGCAGTCATACCCCGGGGGAGGGCCTTTCTATGAATGAAGCTTTCTTT
CDR3 protein: CASSHTPGEGLSMNEAFF
J gene: TRBJ1-1
V gene: TRBV5-1
clone size: once
D gene: -

CDR3 DNA: TGTGCCTGGAGTGTATCGGGTGCCCCAGATACGCAGTATTTT
CDR3 protein: CAWSVSGAPDTQYF
J gene: TRBJ2-3
V gene: TRBV30
clone size: -
D gene: -

CDR3 DNA: TGTGCCAGCAGCTTAGCCCTATACTCCCCCCTCCACTTT
CDR3 protein: CASSLALYSPLHF
J gene: TRBJ1-6
V gene: TRBV11-2
clone size: -
D gene: -

CDR3 DNA: TGCGCCAGCAGCTTGGATCGGGGGGGCAGAGATACGCAGTATTTT
CDR3 protein: CASSLDRGGRDTQYF
J gene: TRBJ2-3
V gene: TRBV5-1
clone size: -
D gene: TRBD2

CDR3 DNA: TGCGCCAGCAGCCAAAACAGGGCTGGCCCAGATACGCAGTATTTT
CDR3 protein: CASSQNRAGPDTQYF
J gene: TRBJ2-3
V gene: TRBV4-1
clone size: -
D gene: -

CDR3 DNA: TGCGCCAGCAGCTTGGAAGGCAGGGGGAACTATGGCTACACCTTC
CDR3 protein: CASSLEGRGNYGYTF
J gene: TRBJ1-2
V gene: TRBV5-1
clone size: -
D gene: TRBD1

CDR3 DNA: TGTGCCAGTAGTAAGACTAGAAGCCCCTACGAGCAGTACTTC
CDR3 protein: CASSKTRSPYEQYF
J gene: TRBJ2-7
V gene: TRBV19
clone size: -
D gene: -

CDR3 DNA: TGCGCCAGCAGCCAAGCCCCGGGACAGGGTGGACCTAATCAGCCCCAGCATTTT
CDR3 protein: CASSQAPGQGGPNQPQHF
J gene: TRBJ1-5
V gene: TRBV4-1
clone size: -
D gene: TRBD1

CDR3 DNA: TGTGCCATCAGTGAGTCGCCTAGCTCCTACGAGCAGTACTTC
CDR3 protein: CAISESPSSYEQYF
J gene: TRBJ2-7
V gene: TRBV10-3
clone size: -
D gene: -

CDR3 DNA: TGTGCCAGCAGTGTCACTTTGTCCTACGAGCAGTACTTC
CDR3 protein: CASSVTLSYEQYF
J gene: TRBJ2-7
V gene: TRBV6-5
clone size: -
D gene: -

CDR3 DNA: TGTGCCAGCAGCTTAGGTTCACAGGGGGCCGGGGAGCTGTTTTTT
CDR3 protein: CASSLGSQGAGELFF
J gene: TRBJ2-2
V gene: TRBV11-2
clone size: -
D gene: TRBD1

CDR3 DNA: TGTGCCACCAGCAGAGTGGGATTTGGCCATAATGCAGATACGCAGTATTTT
CDR3 protein: CATSRVGFGHNADTQYF
J gene: TRBJ2-3
V gene: TRBV15
clone size: -
D gene: -

CDR3 DNA: TGCGCCAGCAGCTTGGCTCCAGGGACCTCCTACGAGCAGTACTTC
CDR3 protein: CASSLAPGTSYEQYF
J gene: TRBJ2-7
V gene: TRBV5-1
clone size: -
D gene: -

CDR3 DNA: TGTGCCAGCAGCTTGATCTCCGGGTATGGTGAGCAGTTCTTC
CDR3 protein: CASSLISGYGEQFF
J gene: TRBJ2-1
V gene: TRBV5-6
clone size: -
D gene: -

CDR3 DNA: TGTGCCAGCTCACCTCGAGCCCCCGGGGCGGACACCATATATTTT
CDR3 protein: CASSPRAPGADTIYF
J gene: TRBJ1-3
V gene: TRBV18
clone size: -
D gene: -

CDR3 DNA: TGTGCCAGCAGCTTGATGTACCAAGAGACCCAGTACTTC
CDR3 protein: CASSLMYQETQYF
J gene: TRBJ2-5
V gene: TRBV11-2
clone size: -
D gene: -

CDR3 DNA: TGTGCCAGCAGCTTAGGGACAGCAAACGCAGATACGCAGTATTTT
CDR3 protein: CASSLGTANADTQYF
J gene: TRBJ2-3
V gene: TRBV7-9
clone size: -
D gene: -

CDR3 DNA: TGTGCCAGCAGTTTAGCGACAGGGGGCGGCGAGCAGTACTTC
CDR3 protein: CASSLATGGGEQYF
J gene: TRBJ2-7
V gene: TRBV27
clone size: -
D gene: TRBD1

CDR3 DNA: TGCGCCAGCAGCCATGAATTACAGGACACTGAGCAGTTCTTC
CDR3 protein: CASSHELQDTEQFF
J gene: TRBJ2-1
V gene: TRBV4-1
clone size: -
D gene: -

CDR3 DNA: TGTGCCAGCAGCTTAGATGGTGGAAATGGAAACACCATATATTTT
CDR3 protein: CASSLDGGNGNTIYF
J gene: TRBJ1-3
V gene: TRBV11-3
clone size: -
D gene: -

CDR3 DNA: TGCGCCAGCAGCTTGACAGGGGCATCGACACCCCTCCACTTT
CDR3 protein: CASSLTGASTPLHF
J gene: TRBJ1-6
V gene: TRBV5-1
clone size: once
D gene: TRBD1

CDR3 DNA: TGTGCCAGCATTACTCCCCACCCAGGGGGCGCTATTAACACTGAAGCTTTCTTT
CDR3 protein: CASITPHPGGAINTEAFF
J gene: TRBJ1-1
V gene: TRBV7-8
clone size: -
D gene: TRBD1

CDR3 DNA: TGTGCCAGTAGTATTGATCGTCGTGTGGCACAGCACTATAATTCACCCCTCCACTTT
CDR3 protein: CASSIDRRVAQHYNSPLHF
J gene: TRBJ1-6
V gene: TRBV19
clone size: -
D gene: -

CDR3 DNA: TGTGCCAGCAGCTTAGCGCCGCGGGCTTTGCGGAGTTTT
CDR3 protein: CASSLAPRALRSF
J gene: TRBJ2-3
V gene: TRBV7-2
clone size: -
D gene: -

CDR3 DNA: TGTGCCGCAGCGACAGGGATGAACACTGAAGCTTTCTTT
CDR3 protein: CAAATGMNTEAFF
J gene: TRBJ1-1
V gene: TRBV2
clone size: -
D gene: TRBD1

CDR3 DNA: TGTGCCAGCTCACCCAATCCGAGGGGGGCGTATCGCTACACCTTC
CDR3 protein: CASSPNPRGAYRYTF
J gene: TRBJ1-2
V gene: TRBV18
clone size: once
D gene: -

CDR3 DNA: TGCGCCAGCAGCCAAGAGAGAGGGGGTACGCAGTATTTT
CDR3 protein: CASSQERGGTQYF
J gene: TRBJ2-3
V gene: TRBV4-1
clone size: once
D gene: -

CDR3 DNA: TGTGCCAGCAGCCAAGGGTTCGGGAGCACAGATACGCAGTATTTT
CDR3 protein: CASSQGFGSTDTQYF
J gene: TRBJ2-3
V gene: TRBV14
clone size: -
D gene: -

CDR3 DNA: TGTGCCAGCTCACCAGCAGGGTCTAATCAGCCCCAGCATTTT
CDR3 protein: CASSPAGSNQPQHF
J gene: TRBJ1-5
V gene: TRBV18
clone size: -
D gene: -

CDR3 DNA: TGTGCCAGCAGCCCACAGGAGTTCTATAATTCACCCCTCCACTTT
CDR3 protein: CASSPQEFYNSPLHF
J gene: TRBJ1-6
V gene: TRBV7-8
clone size: -
D gene: -

CDR3 DNA: TGTGCCAGCAGCCCAGGGTCAGGCACTGAAGCTTTCTTT
CDR3 protein: CASSPGSGTEAFF
J gene: TRBJ1-1
V gene: TRBV7-3
clone size: -
D gene: -

CDR3 DNA: TGTGCCAGCAGCTTGGGACCATCCCAGGGCGATACGCAGTATTTT
CDR3 protein: CASSLGPSQGDTQYF
J gene: TRBJ2-3
V gene: TRBV6-5
clone size: -
D gene: -

CDR3 DNA: TGTGCCAGCAGGAGTCCCAGCGCAGATACGCAGTATTTT
CDR3 protein: CASRSPSADTQYF
J gene: TRBJ2-3
V gene: TRBV6-1
clone size: -
D gene: -

CDR3 DNA: TGTGCCAGCTCACCGCTGGACAGGAGCTACGAGCAGTACTTC
CDR3 protein: CASSPLDRSYEQYF
J gene: TRBJ2-7
V gene: TRBV18
clone size: -
D gene: TRBD1

CDR3 DNA: TGTGCCAGCAGCTTAGGGCTATTACAGGGGAAGTCTAATTCACCCCTCCACTTT
CDR3 protein: CASSLGLLQGKSNSPLHF
J gene: TRBJ1-6
V gene: TRBV7-8
clone size: -
D gene: TRBD1

CDR3 DNA: TGTGCCAGAAGCCTCGGGACAGGGGGCTGTCCCTCTGGAAACACCATATATTTT
CDR3 protein: CARSLGTGGCPSGNTIYF
J gene: TRBJ1-3
V gene: TRBV5-3
clone size: -
D gene: TRBD1